Following are 18 T cell receptor beta chains from one sample sequenced in a study of Graves' ophthalmopathy and Graves' hyperthyroidism. Using RNA transcripts, the TCR beta CDR3 regions were amplified. RT-PCR with HTBI primers came first, then second-round multiplex PCR. MiXCR, run by TCRdb on the multiplex PCR reads, gives a single entry per CDR3 protein. The sample has around 1.1 million distinct CDR3 sequences, roughly two fifths seen once. Source material: peripheral blood or thyroid tissue (not recorded which). These TCRs come from an adult man with Graves' hyperthyroidism.

To note about this clonotype: Being one base from a much bigger clone, this may be a read error. The rearrangement uses TRBV9 and TRBJ2-5; a possible D gene is TRBD2 (6 bases). This CDR3 has 14 amino acids. The germline V and J ends were trimmed by 4 bases and 2 bases, with 12 bases remaining between them. Germline V gene sequence: CDR1 SGDLS, CDR2 YYNGEE. CDR3 sequence: CASSHAGTQETQYF. The CDR3 nucleotides are TGTGCCAGCAGCCACGCCGGGACTCAAGAGACCCAGTACTTC.

This clonotype was recorded at least ten times. The gene calls are TRBV25-1 and TRBJ2-5, with 9 positions matching TRBD2. With 1 base clipped from V and 2 bases from J, the junction kept 5 bases outside the gene matches. The CDR3 is 16 amino acids. The germline CDR1 and CDR2 sequences are MGHDK and SYGVNS. The CDR3 is CASSESTSGGQETQYF. CDR3 nucleotides: TGTGCCAGCAGTGAATCGACTAGCGGAGGTCAAGAGACCCAGTACTTC. Full variable domain (missing parts from reference TRBV25-1 and TRBJ2-5): EADIYQTPRYLVIGTGKKITLECSQTMGHDKMYWYQQDPGMELHLIHYSYGVNSTEKGDLSSESTVSRIRTEHFPLTLESARPSHTSQYLCASSESTSGGQETQYFGPGTRLLVL.

The chain employs TRBV4-3 and TRBJ2-7, with 7 bases that match TRBD1. The CDR3 has 15 residues. The germline gives CDR1 LGHNA, CDR2 YSLEER. J lost 3 bases, V lost 0 bases, and 5 bases had no gene match. This CDR3 is CASSQETGTDYEQYF. The CDR3 DNA is TGCGCCAGCAGCCAAGAGACCGGGACAGACTACGAGCAGTACTTC.

Turning to this clonotype: Relative to the germline gene, one junction end is altered; a read error may explain this. The chain recombines TRBV7-8 with TRBJ2-7, with a tentative D call TRBD1 (5 bases). From germline, CDR1 is SGHVS and CDR2 FQNEAQ. CDR3 length: 14 residues. DNA of the CDR3: TGTGCCAGCAGCTTAGCCCTTGACAGATACGGGCAGTACTTC. Residues: CASSLALDRYGQYF.

The gene calls are TRBV30 and TRBJ2-7; TRBD1 agrees at 7 bases. CDR1 and CDR2 from the germline V gene are GTSNPN and SVGIG (reference sequence). Trimming at V came to 8 bases and at J to 3 bases, leaving 10 bases not matched to a gene. CDR3 size: 13 residues. CDR3 DNA: TGTGCCGGCCTCGGGACAGCCGACTACGAGCAGTACTTC. Translating it yields CAGLGTADYEQYF.

This clonotype has just a few counts. This could be a read error, since a much larger clone is one nucleotide away. This rearrangement joins TRBV19 to TRBJ2-7; a weak D match, TRBD1 (6 bases). The CDR3 runs to 14 residues. Per the germline V gene, CDR1 is LNHDA and CDR2 is SQIVND (reference sequence). Between the trimmed V and J ends, which lost 4 bases and 0 bases, there was a span of 10 bases. The CDR3 is CASSNRDNSYEQYF. The CDR3 DNA reads as TGTGCCAGTAGTAACCGGGACAACTCCTACGAGCAGTACTTC.

This clonotype showed up many times. The chain links TRBV7-3 to TRBJ2-7, with D perhaps matching TRBD1 or TRBD2 (6 bases each). The ends were cut back, 5 bases at V and 1 base at J, with 15 bases in the middle. Germline CDR1 reads SGHTA; CDR2 reads FQGTGA. This CDR3 is built from 15 residues. DNA for the CDR3: TGTGCCAGCAGCATCAGGGGAGGCGGTTCCTACGAGCAGTACTTC. Residues: CASSIRGGGSYEQYF.

The chain carries TRBV7-9 and TRBJ1-1, with TRBD1 as a possible D gene (6 bases). The CDR3 length is 13 residues. V was pared by 8 bases and J by 3 bases, with 13 bases between. The germline V gene has CDR1 SEHNR and CDR2 FQNEAQ (reference sequence). The CDR3 sequence: CASDETGYTEAFF. DNA for the CDR3: TGTGCCAGCGACGAGACAGGATACACTGAAGCTTTCTTT. Drawing the rest from reference TRBV7-9 and TRBJ1-1, the complete variable domain is DTGVSQNPRHKITKRGQNVTFRCDPISEHNRLYWYRQTLGQGPEFLTYFQNEAQLEKSRLLSDRFSAERPKGSFSTLEIQRTEQGDSAMYLCASDETGYTEAFFGQGTRLTVV.

This clonotype was counted a few times. V and J are TRBV5-8 and TRBJ2-5; D is unclear. Germline loops: CDR1 SGHTS, CDR2 YDEGEE. CDR3 length equals 13 residues. Trimming shortened V by 0 bases and J by 5 bases, and 8 bases separated the two germline ends. In nucleotides, the CDR3 is TGTGCCAGCAGCTTGGACAGTGACGAGACCCAGTACTTC. It encodes CASSLDSDETQYF.

The chain combines TRBV5-1 with TRBJ2-2; D may be TRBD2 (5 bases). From germline, CDR1 is SGHRS and CDR2 YFSETQ. The germline V and J ends were trimmed by 4 bases and 1 base, with 17 bases remaining between them. This CDR3 contains 17 residues. The CDR3, as DNA: TGCGCCAGCAGCCCCCTTATAGTAGCGTTGAACACCGGGGAGCTGTTTTTT. Its translation: CASSPLIVALNTGELFF.

This clonotype was picked up a small number of times. The J gene is TRBJ2-7, the V gene TRBV13; D possibly corresponds to TRBD1 (6 bases). The V gene lost 4 bases and the J gene lost 2 bases, with 12 bases spanning the gap. This CDR3 has 14 amino acids. Germline V gives CDR1 PRHDT, CDR2 FYEKMQ (reference sequence). Here the CDR3 reads CASSYGTQTYEQYF. The CDR3 DNA reads TGTGCCAGCAGCTACGGGACACAGACCTACGAGCAGTACTTC.

This clonotype was seen ten or more times. This chain links TRBV7-9 with TRBJ1-4, with D possibly matching TRBD1 (5 bases). From germline, CDR1 is SEHNR and CDR2 FQNEAQ (reference sequence). V was clipped by 5 bases and J by 6 bases, with 16 bases between them. The CDR3 is 15 residues long. CDR3 nucleotide sequence: TGTGCCAGCAGCCATGGGGGGACGAAGGATGAAAAACTGTTTTTT. Translation gives CASSHGGTKDEKLFF.

The chain is built from TRBV2 and TRBJ2-2, with TRBD1 matching 9 bases. V gave up 4 bases and J gave up 5 bases; unmatched junction bases: 5. Germline CDR1 is SNHLY and CDR2 is FYNNEI. CDR3 length: 15 amino acids. The CDR3 DNA is TGTGCCAGCAGTGCACAGGGGGCGCGAACCGGGGAGCTGTTTTTT. Translation: CASSAQGARTGELFF. The full variable domain, in which reference TRBV2 and TRBJ2-2 provide the parts outside the CDR3, is EPEVTQTPSHQVTQMGQEVILRCVPISNHLYFYWYRQILGQKVEFLVSFYNNEISEKSEIFDDQFSVERPDGSNFTLKIRSTKLEDSAMYFCASSAQGARTGELFFGEGSRLTVL.

This rearrangement joins TRBV2 to TRBJ1-5, with D possibly being TRBD1 (5 bases). This CDR3 is 15 amino acids long. Trimming left V 5 bases short and J 2 bases short, with 13 bases between. Germline V gene sequence: CDR1 SNHLY, CDR2 FYNNEI. CDR3 nucleotide sequence: TGTGCCAGCAGTTTATGGGGGATTGGCAATCAGCCCCAGCATTTT. Translation gives CASSLWGIGNQPQHF.

This clonotype showed up many times. This chain uses TRBV10-1 with TRBJ1-5, with D perhaps TRBD1 (6 bases). Germline CDR1 is WNHNN and CDR2 is SYGVQD (reference sequence). The length of the CDR3 is 19 residues. V was trimmed by 4 bases and J by 0 bases, leaving 22 bases between them. This chain's CDR3 is CASSAIPNRDTYSNQPQHF. DNA of the CDR3: TGCGCCAGCAGTGCGATCCCCAACCGGGACACTTATAGCAATCAGCCCCAGCATTTT.

This clonotype was seen only once. V is TRBV5-6 and J is TRBJ2-2; D gene unclear. The V gene lost 4 bases and the J gene lost 2 bases, with 9 bases spanning the gap. This CDR3 region has 14 residues. Germline values: CDR1 SGHDT, CDR2 YYEEEE. The CDR3 loop reads CASSTLTNTGELFF. In nucleotides, the CDR3 is TGTGCCAGCAGCACACTAACCAACACCGGGGAGCTGTTTTTT. The full variable domain, rest sourced from reference TRBV5-6 and TRBJ2-2, is DAGVTQSPTHLIKTRGQQVTLRCSPKSGHDTVSWYQQALGQGPQFIFQYYEEEERQRGNFPDRFSGHQFPNYSSELNVNALLLGDSALYLCASSTLTNTGELFFGEGSRLTVL.

The chain is built from TRBV29-1 and TRBJ1-2; D ambiguous. Trimming cost V 6 bases and J 6 bases, with 14 bases left between them. Germline CDR1 is SQVTM and CDR2 is ANQGSEA. This CDR3 region has 12 residues. CDR3 bases: TGCAGCGTATCCGCGAGTGGCAATGGCTACACCTTC. Translated, it gives CSVSASGNGYTF.

The chain recombines TRBV7-9 with TRBJ1-5; D might be TRBD1 (6 bases). Per the germline V gene, CDR1 is SEHNR and CDR2 is FQNEAQ (reference sequence). The CDR3 length is 14 residues. V lost 4 bases to trimming and J lost 3 bases, with 10 bases between them. The CDR3 DNA follows: TGTGCCAGCAGCTGGGGGGGCAACAATCAGCCCCAGCATTTT. Its protein is CASSWGGNNQPQHF.